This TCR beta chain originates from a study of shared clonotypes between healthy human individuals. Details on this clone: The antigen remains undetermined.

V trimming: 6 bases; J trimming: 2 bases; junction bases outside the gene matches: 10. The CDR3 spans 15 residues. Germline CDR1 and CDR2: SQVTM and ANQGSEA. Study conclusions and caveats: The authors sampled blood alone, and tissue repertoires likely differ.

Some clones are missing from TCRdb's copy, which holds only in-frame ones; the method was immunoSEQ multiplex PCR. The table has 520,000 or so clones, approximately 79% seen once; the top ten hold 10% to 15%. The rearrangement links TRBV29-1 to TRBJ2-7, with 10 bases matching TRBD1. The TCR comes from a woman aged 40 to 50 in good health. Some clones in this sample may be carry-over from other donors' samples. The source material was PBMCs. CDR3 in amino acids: CSVRRGGTGAYEQYF. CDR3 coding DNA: TGCAGCGTCCGAAGGGGCGGGACAGGGGCCTACGAGCAGTACTTC.